What follows are 2 T cell receptor beta chains derived from one specimen sequenced in a study of shared clonotypes between healthy human individuals. Repertoires were generated with immunoSEQ multiplex PCR, while TCRdb's copy carries only in-frame clones and drops some. The sample shows 1,400,000 or so clones, 98% to 99% of them seen only once. The specimen was naive CD4+ T cells sorted from blood. As to subset: CD45RA+ positively selected. These receptors all stem from a man aged 25 to 45 in good health.

V gene TRBV10-1 combines with J gene TRBJ2-3, with D perhaps matching TRBD1 (7 bases). There are 14 residues in the CDR3. Germline V gene lookup returns CDR1 WNHNN and CDR2 SYGVQD (reference sequence). Trimming shortened V by 5 bases and J by 4 bases, and 13 bases separated the two germline ends. This chain's CDR3 is CASSLRGEADTQYF. CDR3 DNA sequence: TGCGCCAGCAGTCTCAGGGGGGAGGCAGATACGCAGTATTTT.

The chain joins TRBV6-5 to TRBJ1-2; 10 positions agree with TRBD1. V lost 4 bases to trimming and J lost 4 bases; unmatched junction nucleotides: 6. The CDR3 loop spans 15 amino acids. CDR1 MNHEY and CDR2 SVGAGI come from the germline V gene. The DNA for the CDR3 is TGTGCCAGCAGTTCTCGGGACAGGGGTTTCTATGGCTACACCTTC. It specifies CASSSRDRGFYGYTF.